These T cell receptor beta chains were read from a single sample in a study of T-cell memory formation after mild COVID-19. TCRdb called the 5' RACE reads again in MiXCR, with one record for every CDR3 protein. In the table there are roughly 300,000 distinct CDR3 sequences, roughly 8.2% of which are singletons. Sequencing was done on a sample of PBMCs or a T cell subset sorted from them (not recorded which). The receptors were sampled from a man between 18 and 29 years old who had mild COVID-19 (a few samples of this study predate the infection). Cell type and time point are not known. Each CDR3 is given with its conserved first and last residue. D genes are given only for firm matches. Clone sizes are given selectively: once, few, many, or a class where the clone is expanded.

TRBV9	.	TRBJ2-7	TRBD2	CASSKGLVSYEQYF	TGTGCCAGCAGCAAGGGACTAGTTTCCTACGAGCAGTACTTC
TRBV7-2	.	TRBJ1-1	.	CASSFSTTEAFF	TGTGCCAGCAGCTTCTCCACGACTGAAGCTTTCTTT
TRBV20-1	few	TRBJ1-5	TRBD1	CSAKDRRDQPQHF	TGCAGTGCTAAGGACAGGAGGGATCAGCCCCAGCATTTT
TRBV4-3	.	TRBJ2-2	.	CASSQDRTGNTGELFF	TGCGCCAGCAGCCAAGATAGGACGGGGAACACCGGGGAGCTGTTTTTT
TRBV5-1	few	TRBJ2-3	TRBD1	CATRTGTASTDTQYF	TGCGCCACCCGGACCGGGACAGCTAGCACAGATACGCAGTATTTT
TRBV6-5	.	TRBJ1-2	.	CASSYYPGARYGYTF	TGTGCCAGCAGTTACTACCCTGGGGCTAGATATGGCTACACCTTC
TRBV4-3	.	TRBJ2-3	TRBD1	CASSHGQGVWDTQYF	TGCGCCAGCAGCCATGGACAGGGAGTTTGGGATACGCAGTATTTT
TRBV14	many	TRBJ2-3	.	CASSPLPYDTQYF	TGTGCCAGCAGCCCGCTTCCGTATGATACGCAGTATTTT
TRBV19	.	TRBJ2-1	TRBD2	CASSNPTSGGVNEQFF	TGTGCCAGTAGTAACCCAACTAGCGGGGGGGTGAATGAGCAGTTCTTC
TRBV5-1	many	TRBJ2-1	.	CASSLMGPANNEQFF	TGCGCCAGCAGCTTGATGGGACCCGCGAACAATGAGCAGTTCTTC
TRBV6-6	.	TRBJ2-1	TRBD1	CASSSGQGVINEQFF	TGTGCCAGCAGTTCGGGACAGGGGGTTATCAATGAGCAGTTCTTC
TRBV5-6	few	TRBJ2-3	.	CAMGTGTSTDTQYF	TGTGCCATGGGGACCGGGACAAGCACAGATACGCAGTATTTT
TRBV5-1	many	TRBJ2-3	.	CASSLATGPDTQYF	TGCGCCAGCAGCTTGGCCACAGGGCCGGATACGCAGTATTTT
TRBV6-6	few	TRBJ2-1	TRBD2	CASSYDGGEQFF	TGTGCCAGCAGTTACGACGGGGGGGAGCAGTTCTTC
TRBV15	few	TRBJ2-1	.	CATSGEVPKGQFF	TGTGCCACCAGCGGAGAGGTCCCCAAAGGGCAGTTCTTC
TRBV29-1	.	TRBJ2-3	.	CSVGGATDTQYF	TGCAGCGTTGGCGGGGCCACAGATACGCAGTATTTT
TRBV20-1	.	TRBJ1-1	.	CSAHLGGANTEAFF	TGCAGTGCTCATTTGGGAGGGGCGAACACTGAAGCTTTCTTT
TRBV12-3/TRBV12-4	many	TRBJ2-7	.	CASSLGQPRYEQYF	TGTGCCAGCAGTTTGGGCCAGCCCCGTTACGAGCAGTACTTC
TRBV6-1	few	TRBJ2-3	.	CASRGRKAPGTDTQYF	TGTGCCAGCAGGGGACGGAAGGCCCCTGGCACAGATACGCAGTATTTT
TRBV5-1	many	TRBJ2-7	TRBD1	CASSSGTGDYEQYF	TGCGCCAGCAGTTCCGGGACAGGCGACTACGAGCAGTACTTC
TRBV6-5	few	TRBJ1-2	TRBD1	CASSSRQGNIYGYTF	TGTGCCAGCAGTTCCCGACAGGGGAACATCTATGGCTACACCTTC
TRBV15	.	TRBJ2-5	.	CATSRGGNWVQETQYF	TGTGCCACCAGCAGAGGCGGTAACTGGGTACAAGAGACCCAGTACTTC
TRBV10-3	few	TRBJ2-7	.	CAIMGGDEQYF	TGTGCCATCATGGGGGGCGACGAGCAGTACTTC
TRBV12-3/TRBV12-4	.	TRBJ2-7	TRBD2	CASSLTGLAAVTYEQYF	TGTGCCAGCAGTTTAACGGGACTAGCGGCCGTCACCTACGAGCAGTACTTC
TRBV9	.	TRBJ2-5	TRBD2	CASSVSGGLQETQYF	TGTGCCAGCAGCGTAAGCGGGGGACTCCAAGAGACCCAGTACTTC
TRBV6-2/TRBV6-3	.	TRBJ2-1	.	CASSPLLVRSHNEQFF	TGTGCCAGCAGTCCCCTATTAGTAAGGTCCCACAATGAGCAGTTCTTC
TRBV28	few	TRBJ1-3	.	CASSRNRENDF	TGTGCCAGCAGTCGCAACCGGGAGAACGATTTT
TRBV11-1	.	TRBJ2-3	.	CASSLGVLARSTDTQYF	TGTGCCAGCAGCTTAGGGGTTCTGGCACGAAGCACAGATACGCAGTATTTT
TRBV7-2	few	TRBJ1-2	.	CASRSRGYGYTF	TGTGCCAGCAGGTCCAGGGGTTATGGCTACACCTTC
TRBV9	.	TRBJ2-3	.	CASSSALRSTDTQYF	TGTGCCAGCAGCTCGGCCCTGCGCAGCACAGATACGCAGTATTTT
TRBV24-1	once	TRBJ1-2	.	CATSDSWGGYTF	TGTGCCACCAGTGATTCCTGGGGTGGCTACACCTTC
TRBV6-1	.	TRBJ2-5	.	CASSEAVALQETQYF	TGTGCCAGCAGTGAAGCGGTGGCCCTACAAGAGACCCAGTACTTC
TRBV20-1	.	TRBJ1-2	.	CSARAPGRYGYTF	TGCAGTGCTAGAGCTCCAGGACGATATGGCTACACCTTC
TRBV7-2	many	TRBJ2-1	.	CASSLRRKNEQFF	TGTGCCAGCAGCTTAAGGAGAAAGAATGAGCAGTTCTTC
TRBV10-3	.	TRBJ2-7	TRBD2	CAISGLAGGYEQYF	TGTGCCATCAGTGGACTAGCGGGGGGCTACGAGCAGTACTTC
TRBV6-2/TRBV6-3	few	TRBJ1-2	TRBD1	CASSQSHGTGYGYTF	TGTGCCAGCAGTCAATCCCATGGGACAGGCTATGGCTACACCTTC
TRBV18	many	TRBJ2-3	TRBD2	CASTGLAGTDTQYF	TGTGCCAGCACGGGACTAGCGGGGACAGATACGCAGTATTTT
TRBV5-1	.	TRBJ2-5	TRBD2	CASSLDVAGGETQYF	TGCGCCAGCAGCTTGGATGTAGCGGGTGGAGAGACCCAGTACTTC
TRBV6-5	.	TRBJ1-1	.	CASSWDSEGTEALF	TGTGCCAGCAGTTGGGATTCGGAGGGGACTGAAGCTTTATTT
TRBV5-1	.	TRBJ2-3	TRBD1	CASSLDAGGYGTDTQYF	TGCGCCAGCAGCTTGGACGCAGGGGGATATGGGACAGATACGCAGTATTTT
TRBV9	.	TRBJ2-5	.	CASSVARAGGRETQYF	TGTGCCAGCAGCGTAGCTCGGGCAGGTGGACGAGAGACCCAGTACTTC
TRBV28	.	TRBJ1-6	.	CAISQNNSPLHF	TGTGCCATCAGCCAGAATAATTCACCCCTCCACTTT
TRBV27	few	TRBJ2-3	.	CASSSLWGLGGTDTQYF	TGTGCCAGCAGTTCCCTCTGGGGGTTGGGTGGCACAGATACGCAGTATTTT
TRBV7-2	many	TRBJ2-3	.	CASSLSFIRDTQYF	TGTGCCAGCAGCCTGTCTTTTATCCGGGATACGCAGTATTTT
TRBV5-1	many	TRBJ1-5	.	CASSPGADSNQPQHF	TGCGCCAGCAGCCCCGGGGCAGATAGCAATCAGCCCCAGCATTTT
TRBV3-2	few	TRBJ2-1	.	CASSHLPPLGYNEQFF	TGTGCCAGCAGCCACCTACCCCCTCTCGGGTACAATGAGCAGTTCTTC
TRBV4-3	.	TRBJ1-5	.	CASSQDRVRAQHF	TGCGCCAGCAGCCAAGACAGGGTTAGGGCCCAGCATTTT
TRBV10-3	.	TRBJ1-2	TRBD1	CAISANRGEDGYTF	TGTGCCATCAGTGCGAACAGGGGTGAGGACGGCTACACCTTC
TRBV5-1	.	TRBJ1-2	.	CASSADGGYGYTF	TGCGCCAGCAGCGCGGACGGGGGCTATGGCTACACCTTC
TRBV7-9	few	TRBJ2-1	TRBD2	CASSLVSGVDNEQFF	TGTGCCAGCAGCTTAGTTAGCGGGGTGGACAATGAGCAGTTCTTC
TRBV20-1	few	TRBJ2-5	TRBD2	CSTEPGLAGRTQYF	TGCAGTACCGAACCGGGACTAGCGGGGAGGACCCAGTACTTC
TRBV29-1	few	TRBJ1-1	.	CSVGEGGTEAFF	TGCAGCGTCGGGGAAGGAGGGACTGAAGCTTTCTTT
TRBV5-1	.	TRBJ1-2	.	CASSLGLMRQGYTF	TGCGCCAGCAGCTTGGGGTTGATGAGGCAAGGCTACACCTTC
TRBV24-1	.	TRBJ2-3	.	CATSDIDTQYF	TGTGCCACCAGTGATATAGATACGCAGTATTTT
TRBV29-1	.	TRBJ2-2	.	CSVESVSHTGELFF	TGCAGCGTTGAATCTGTTTCTCACACCGGGGAGCTGTTTTTT
TRBV11-2	few	TRBJ2-3	.	CASSDYTDTQYF	TGTGCCAGCAGCGACTACACAGATACGCAGTATTTT
TRBV4-3	.	TRBJ2-1	TRBD1	CASSRSRDSYEQFF	TGCGCCAGCAGCCGGTCCCGGGACAGCTATGAGCAGTTCTTC